The 22 T cell receptor beta chains presented below share a single source sample, sequenced in a study of response to subunit inactivated influenza vaccine. Via MiXCR, TCRdb re-called the RT-PCR reads, giving one row per CDR3 protein. The sample records roughly 550,000 distinct CDR3 sequences, around 25% being singletons. These sequences were also reported in another study, on T cells expressing NK-cell markers. As reported in that work: Template switching by 5'RACE with UMIs generated the TCR beta cDNA.

This specimen was CD4+ T cells sorted from PBMCs, taken 12 days after vaccination. These receptors originate from a man aged 45 to 65 who received an inactivated influenza vaccine.

The chain couples TRBV12-3 or TRBV12-4 to TRBJ2-3; a possible D gene is TRBD1 (6 bases). The CDR3 covers 13 residues. The ends were cut back, 7 bases at V and 3 bases at J, with 11 bases in the middle. The chain's CDR3 is CASTSRGTDTQYF. CDR3 in DNA: TGTGCCAGCACCTCCAGGGGAACAGATACGCAGTATTTT.

The J gene is TRBJ2-3, the V gene TRBV9, with TRBD2 matching 8 bases. Germline-derived CDR1 and CDR2 are SGDLS and YYNGEE. J lost 1 base, V lost 2 bases, and 9 bases had no gene match. The CDR3 contains 17 residues. The CDR3 loop reads CASSVGLLRGGTDTQYF. CDR3 DNA sequence: TGTGCCAGCAGCGTTGGACTCTTGCGGGGGGGCACAGATACGCAGTATTTT. Using reference TRBV9 and TRBJ2-3 for the parts outside the CDR3, the full variable domain is DSGVTQTPKHLITATGQRVTLRCSPRSGDLSVYWYQQSLDQGLQFLIQYYNGEERAKGNILERFSAQQFPDLHSELNLSSLELGDSALYFCASSVGLLRGGTDTQYFGPGTRLTVL.

The chain couples TRBV9 to TRBJ1-3, with D possibly TRBD1 on 5 matching bases. The germline V gene encodes CDR1 SGDLS and CDR2 YYNGEE. The V end was cut by 0 bases, the J end by 0 bases, with 13 bases between. This CDR3 comprises 17 residues. Here the CDR3 DNA reads TGTGCCAGCAGCGTAGCCCCGAGGGGAGGCTCTGGAAACACCATATATTTT. Amino acids: CASSVAPRGGSGNTIYF.

This sequence joins TRBV7-3 and TRBJ2-5; 8 positions match TRBD2. The V gene end was trimmed by 1 base and the J gene end by 0 bases; junction bases not matched to a gene: 13. This CDR3 is built from 19 residues. Germline values: CDR1 SGHTA, CDR2 FQGTGA. The CDR3 spells CASSLRPPGGGGNQETQYF. CDR3 coding DNA: TGTGCCAGCAGCTTAAGGCCCCCGGGTGGCGGGGGGAACCAAGAGACCCAGTACTTC.

The gene calls are TRBV4-2 and TRBJ2-5; perhaps D is TRBD1 or TRBD2 (5 bases each). The length of the CDR3 is 19 residues. Looked up from germline, CDR1 is LGHNA and CDR2 is YNFKEQ. V was shortened by 0 bases and J by 5 bases, with 25 bases between the two germline ends. CDR3 nucleotides: TGTGCCAGCAGCCAAGATCACAGTACCGGGACGTTCCAAACGGAGACCCAGTACTTC. This gives the protein CASSQDHSTGTFQTETQYF.

The genes are TRBV5-1 and TRBJ2-1; 9 bases line up with TRBD2. With V trimmed by 4 bases and J by 6 bases, 8 bases remained unmatched. Germline CDR1 is SGHRS and CDR2 is YFSETQ. The CDR3 is 15 residues long. The CDR3 sequence: CASSPAASGVNEQFF. CDR3 sequence (DNA): TGCGCCAGCAGCCCGGCGGCTAGCGGGGTCAATGAGCAGTTCTTC.

Turning to this clonotype: The junction departs from germline at one end; a sequencing error may be responsible. This chain connects TRBV15 to TRBJ1-2; D unclear. Germline V CDR1 and CDR2: LNHNV, YYDKDF (reference sequence). The CDR3 length is 16 residues. CDR3 coding DNA: TGTGCCACCGGCAGAGAGGGCAGTCCCCAGATCTATGGCTACACCTTC. Its protein product is CATGREGSPQIYGYTF.

This chain uses TRBV12-3 or TRBV12-4 with TRBJ2-7, with 10 nucleotides matching TRBD1. The CDR3 sequence is 15 residues long. V trimming: 6 bases; J trimming: 3 bases; junction bases outside the gene matches: 8. The CDR3 region is CASREAGTGVYEQYF. Here the CDR3 DNA reads TGTGCCAGCAGGGAAGCCGGGACAGGGGTCTACGAGCAGTACTTC.

The chain couples TRBV19 to TRBJ2-1; possibly TRBD2 for D (5 bases). Trimming cost V 4 bases and J 8 bases, with 15 bases left between them. The CDR3 runs to 14 residues. Germline V gene lookup returns CDR1 LNHDA and CDR2 SQIVND (reference sequence). The CDR3: CASSNLGRRYEQFF. Here the CDR3 DNA reads TGTGCCAGTAGTAACTTAGGGAGACGCTATGAGCAGTTCTTC.

This clonotype occurred a few times. Germline is not matched at one junction end, which may reflect a read error. The chain is built from TRBV7-9 and TRBJ2-7; the match to TRBD2 covers 10 bases. Germline V lookup: CDR1 SEHNR, CDR2 FQNEAQ (reference sequence). The CDR3 extends over 11 amino acids. The CDR3 DNA is TGTGCCAGCAGAACCGGGACTAGCGCGATCTTC. Translating gives CASRTGTSAIF.

The table lists this clonotype with a few counts. The CDR3 DNA is TGTGCCAGCAGTGCCCCCCCCGGCCTTATCGGTGGCGAGCAGTACTTC. This gives the protein CASSAPPGLIGGEQYF. This chain links TRBV27 with TRBJ2-7, with D unclear. From germline, CDR1 is MNHEY and CDR2 SMNVEV (reference sequence). The CDR3 sequence is 16 residues long. The germline V and J ends were trimmed by 5 bases and 6 bases, with 23 bases remaining between them.

This rearrangement joins TRBV12-3 or TRBV12-4 to TRBJ1-1, with unresolved D. CDR3 length: 11 residues. V was pared by 10 bases and J by 9 bases, with 15 bases between. The CDR3 sequence is CATTTGRQAFF. Here the CDR3 DNA reads TGTGCCACTACGACGGGCCGACAAGCTTTCTTT.

The V gene is TRBV20-1, the J gene TRBJ1-5; no firm D call. The CDR3 runs to 13 residues. Germline CDR1 reads DFQATT; CDR2 reads SNEGSKA (reference sequence). V lost 5 bases, J lost 3 bases, and 11 bases lay in between. CDR3 in amino acids: CSAVLSDNQPQHF. The DNA for the CDR3 is TGCAGTGCTGTCCTCAGTGACAATCAGCCCCAGCATTTT.

This clonotype was found a few times. In DNA form, the CDR3 reads TGCAGTGCTAGGGATGGTCTAGCGGACAATGAGCAGTTCTTC. As protein: CSARDGLADNEQFF. This chain links TRBV20-1 with TRBJ2-1; 7 bases align to TRBD2. Trimming took 3 bases from V and 5 from J; bases not matched to a gene: 7. The length of the CDR3 is 14 residues. The V gene's germline CDR1 is DFQATT and CDR2 SNEGSKA (reference sequence).

The CDR3 spells CASSLAARSSYEQYF. The CDR3 nucleotides are TGTGCCAGCAGCTTAGCGGCTAGGAGCTCCTACGAGCAGTACTTC. The V and J genes are TRBV7-3 and TRBJ2-7; D remains unclear. Trimming took 2 bases from V and 0 from J, leaving 11 bases between them. CDR3 length equals 15 residues. The germline gives CDR1 SGHTA, CDR2 FQGTGA.

In DNA, the CDR3 is TGTGCCAGCAGCTTAGTAGTCCTGGGTGGAGGCAATCAGCCCCAGCATTTT. Translated: CASSLVVLGGGNQPQHF. The J gene is TRBJ1-5, the V gene TRBV7-2; D is ambiguous. Trimming removed 1 base at V and 2 bases at J, with 15 bases between. Germline loops: CDR1 SGHTA, CDR2 FQGNSA. The CDR3 sequence is 17 residues long.

This chain links TRBV6-2 or TRBV6-3 with TRBJ2-2, with TRBD1 matching over 8 bases. This CDR3 comprises 14 residues. From germline, CDR1 is MNHEY and CDR2 SVGEGT. Unmatched junction bases numbered 10, after V lost 10 bases and J lost 6 bases. CDR3 coding DNA: TGTGCCACCGGACAGGGCGAATCGGCCGGGGAGCTGTTTTTT. Its protein product is CATGQGESAGELFF.

The J gene is TRBJ1-3, the V gene TRBV12-3 or TRBV12-4; D gene ambiguous. The CDR3 spans 14 residues. V was clipped by 6 bases and J by 1 base, with 10 bases between them. CDR3 amino acids: CASSRLYSGNTIYF. CDR3 DNA sequence: TGTGCCAGCAGCCGGCTGTATTCTGGAAACACCATATATTTT.

The chain joins TRBV9 to TRBJ1-1; D gene unclear. With 0 bases removed from V and 6 bases from J, the gap between germline ends came to 12 bases. This CDR3 comprises 14 residues. Looked up from germline, CDR1 is SGDLS and CDR2 is YYNGEE. The CDR3 nucleotides read TGTGCCAGCAGCGTAGTGGCCGCGGGCGCTGAAGCTTTCTTT. Its translation is CASSVVAAGAEAFF.

CDR3 DNA: TGCAGTGCTAGAGGGCCGGCAGGCAACCCAGATACGCAGTATTTT. Translation: CSARGPAGNPDTQYF. The V and J genes are TRBV20-1 and TRBJ2-3; no clear D gene. Per the germline V gene, CDR1 is DFQATT and CDR2 is SNEGSKA (reference sequence). Trimming cost V 1 base and J 4 bases, with 15 bases left between them. This CDR3 is 15 amino acids long.

CDR3 DNA: TGTGCCAGCAGTGAGGGCGGGCAGAGCAATGAGCAGTTCTTC. Translated, it gives CASSEGGQSNEQFF. This chain connects TRBV6-1 to TRBJ2-1, with D possibly TRBD2 on 5 matching bases. CDR3 size: 14 residues. Germline V gene sequence: CDR1 MNHNS, CDR2 SASEGT. V lost 3 bases to trimming and J lost 6 bases, with 12 bases between them.

This clonotype appeared a few times. This rearrangement joins TRBV5-1 to TRBJ1-4; D is unclear. The V gene's germline CDR1 is SGHRS and CDR2 YFSETQ. The CDR3 consists of 14 residues. V lost 3 bases and J 8 bases, leaving 14 bases between the germline ends. CDR3 in DNA: TGCGCCAGCAGCTCGCCGGGCCTAACGGAAAAACTGTTTTTT. Amino acid sequence: CASSSPGLTEKLFF.